This TCR beta chain comes out of a study of T cell repertoires in cytomegalovirus infection. Across the whole study: Indications of both CMV infection and matching HLA type were provided by public TCR beta signatures. Study-level points and caveats: What dominated the ex vivo response were HLA-C-restricted CMV-specific TCR beta clonotypes. The cumulative frequency of public TCR beta families distinguished individuals who carried CMV together with the relevant HLA.

The CDR3 spans 13 residues. Looked up from germline, CDR1 is SEHNR and CDR2 is FQNEAQ (reference sequence). Trimming removed 4 bases from V and 6 bases from J, with 13 bases in between. TCRdb used MiXCR to reprocess the reads, holding one entry per CDR3 protein. The table lists some 680,000 distinct CDR3 sequences, roughly 36% of them singletons, with roughly 2.8% in the top ten. In the case of this clonotype: Its antigen is unknown.

The specimen sequenced was PBMCs. The sequence derives from a human donor in good health (CMV status not recorded). Some clones in this sample may be carry-over from other donors' samples. J is TRBJ2-7 and V is TRBV7-9; a weak D match, TRBD2 (5 bases). The CDR3 nucleotides are TGTGCCAGCAGCTCGACTACGACGCTCGAGCAGTACTTC. Translating gives CASSSTTTLEQYF.